These T cell receptor beta chains were read from a single sample in a study of blood T cell repertoires in COVID-19. TCRdb's table, derived via immunoSEQ multiplex PCR, lists solely in-frame clones and lacks some. The table records under 150,000 clones, under 90% of them present only once. The specimen sequenced was peripheral blood. The receptors shown here come from an elderly woman in a cohort sampled during active or convalescent COVID-19. CDR3s include the opening cysteine and the closing phenylalanine or tryptophan. A D gene is named only where the DNA matches it firmly. Clone size is not always given. Where it is, it says once, few, many or a class for expanded clones.

DNA: TGTGCCAGCAGGGTCAGGGGGCGAACCGGGGAGCTGTTTTTT
CDR3: CASRVRGRTGELFF
J: TRBJ2-2
size: .
D: TRBD1
V: TRBV5-6

DNA: TGTGCCAGCAGCTTCGACAGGTCCGAGAACATTCAGTACTTC
CDR3: CASSFDRSENIQYF
J: TRBJ2-4
size: .
D: .
V: TRBV5-4

DNA: TGTGCCATCAAGGGTCACGCAGGGTTTATGACCGGGGAGCTGTTTTTT
CDR3: CAIKGHAGFMTGELFF
J: TRBJ2-2
size: .
D: .
V: TRBV10-3

DNA: TGTGCCAGTACCCATACAGGGGACGGTCAGCCCCAGCATTTT
CDR3: CASTHTGDGQPQHF
J: TRBJ1-5
size: .
D: TRBD1
V: TRBV19

DNA: TGTGCCAGCAGCCCCCGGGACACCAGGAACACTGAAGCTTTCTTT
CDR3: CASSPRDTRNTEAFF
J: TRBJ1-1
size: .
D: .
V: TRBV7-2

DNA: TGTGCCAGCAGTTACTCTCGGGGGACGCCCTACAATGAGCAGTTCTTC
CDR3: CASSYSRGTPYNEQFF
J: TRBJ2-1
size: .
D: .
V: TRBV6-5

DNA: TGTGCCACCAGTGATTTGACAGGGGGAGATACGCAGTATTTT
CDR3: CATSDLTGGDTQYF
J: TRBJ2-3
size: .
D: TRBD1
V: TRBV24-1

DNA: TGTGCCAGCAGCTTGAAAGGGGGTTATACCACTGAAGCTTTCTTT
CDR3: CASSLKGGYTTEAFF
J: TRBJ1-1
size: .
D: .
V: TRBV7-2

DNA: TGTGCCAGCAGTCACGACAGGGGTGGCGGCTACACCTTC
CDR3: CASSHDRGGGYTF
J: TRBJ1-2
size: .
D: TRBD1
V: TRBV6-6

DNA: TGTGCCAGCAGTTTACAGTCCTACGAGCAGTACTTC
CDR3: CASSLQSYEQYF
J: TRBJ2-7
size: .
D: .
V: TRBV12-3/TRBV12-4

DNA: TGTGCCAGCAGTGGGGACTGGAGGATTGAGCAGTTCTTC
CDR3: CASSGDWRIEQFF
J: TRBJ2-1
size: .
D: .
V: TRBV2

DNA: TGCGCCAGCAGCCCGTGGGACAGAGGGCCGAACACTGAAGCTTTCTTT
CDR3: CASSPWDRGPNTEAFF
J: TRBJ1-1
size: .
D: TRBD1
V: TRBV5-1

DNA: TGCACCAGCAGCCAATTGGGGGGGGCCTACAATGAGCAGTTCTTC
CDR3: CTSSQLGGAYNEQFF
J: TRBJ2-1
size: once
D: .
V: TRBV1

DNA: TGTGCCAGCAGCTTGCGGGGGGGGCCGGAGACCCAGTACTTC
CDR3: CASSLRGGPETQYF
J: TRBJ2-5
size: .
D: TRBD2
V: TRBV5-5

DNA: TGTGCCACCAGTTCCGGTCTGTACTCTAGCACAGATACGCAGTATTTT
CDR3: CATSSGLYSSTDTQYF
J: TRBJ2-3
size: .
D: .
V: TRBV24-1

DNA: TGTGCCTGGAGAAAGGGGACCGGACTAGCGGGGGGCTTGGAGACCCAGTACTTC
CDR3: CAWRKGTGLAGGLETQYF
J: TRBJ2-5
size: .
D: TRBD2
V: TRBV30

DNA: TGTGCCAGCCACTCAAAGCCAAACACCATATATTTT
CDR3: CASHSKPNTIYF
J: TRBJ1-3
size: once
D: .
V: TRBV28

DNA: TGTGCCAGCAAGCGGGGACCCCCTTCCTACAATGAGCAGTTCTTC
CDR3: CASKRGPPSYNEQFF
J: TRBJ2-1
size: .
D: TRBD2
V: TRBV2

DNA: TGTGCCAGCAAACCGGGACTTGGCACCGGGGAGCTGTTTTTT
CDR3: CASKPGLGTGELFF
J: TRBJ2-2
size: .
D: .
V: TRBV2

DNA: TGTGCCAGCAGCTTGGGAGGTGGGAATCAGCCCCAGCATTTT
CDR3: CASSLGGGNQPQHF
J: TRBJ1-5
size: .
D: .
V: TRBV7-9

DNA: TGTGCCAGCAGCCCCAGGTATTATTGGAGCGGGGGGCTTTACAATGAGCAGTTCTTC
CDR3: CASSPRYYWSGGLYNEQFF
J: TRBJ2-1
size: once
D: TRBD2
V: TRBV11-2

DNA: TGTGCCACCAGTGATCGGACTAGCGGGGGCTATGAGCAGTTCTTC
CDR3: CATSDRTSGGYEQFF
J: TRBJ2-1
size: .
D: TRBD2
V: TRBV24-1

DNA: TGTGCCAGCAGCTTAGCCGGTCATGGGAACACTGAAGCTTTCTTT
CDR3: CASSLAGHGNTEAFF
J: TRBJ1-1
size: .
D: .
V: TRBV11-2

DNA: TGTGCCAGCAGCCCAGCGGTCCGGAACACCGGGGAGCTGTTTTTT
CDR3: CASSPAVRNTGELFF
J: TRBJ2-2
size: .
D: .
V: TRBV9

DNA: TGCGCCAGCAGCCTAGGGGTTTTTGGGGACAGGGCTACTGAAGCTTTCTTT
CDR3: CASSLGVFGDRATEAFF
J: TRBJ1-1
size: once
D: TRBD1
V: TRBV4-3

DNA: TGCGCCAGCAGCCAAGACCGGAATTCACCCCTCCACTTT
CDR3: CASSQDRNSPLHF
J: TRBJ1-6
size: .
D: .
V: TRBV4-3

DNA: TGTGCCAAAAGAGGTTGGGACACTGAAGCTTTCTTT
CDR3: CAKRGWDTEAFF
J: TRBJ1-1
size: .
D: .
V: TRBV7-7